This TCR beta chain was obtained from a study of T cells in Graves' hyperthyroidism and ophthalmopathy. Study overall: Once the initial diagnosis was made, peripheral blood was obtained before any treatment.

Germline V gene data show CDR1 as KGHSH and CDR2 as LQKENI. Deletions cut 2 bases from V and 5 bases from J, with 15 bases between. The CDR3 has 15 residues. There are many counts of this clonotype. TCR beta CDR3 sequences were amplified from RNA transcripts. Initially, a first-round RT-PCR of the TCR CDR3 employed the HTBI primer set. TCRdb reprocessed the multiplex PCR reads with MiXCR, giving one entry per CDR3 protein. The sample lists 90,000 to 120,000 distinct CDR3 sequences, more than 15% occurring once. This clonotype was obtained from a woman aged 45-65 years with Graves' hyperthyroidism. The gene calls are TRBV18 and TRBJ2-5; D possibly corresponds to TRBD2 (6 bases). Sample: blood. CDR3 amino acids: CASSPSAGTLETQYF. CDR3 nucleotide sequence: TGTGCCAGCTCACCATCGGCCGGGACTTTGGAGACCCAGTACTTC.